A single sample is the source of the 13 T cell receptor beta chains below, sequenced in a study of cytomegalovirus exposure and HLA in healthy donors. Both 60 Vbeta primers and 13 Jbeta primers went into the PCR. Assay used: immunoSEQ multiplex PCR; TCRdb lists only in-frame clones, some missing. The sample shows about 96,000 clones, about four fifths of them seen only once. The sample comprised PBMCs. The receptors stem from a woman between 65 and 79 years old in good health and CMV-seropositive.

The rearrangement joins TRBV6-1 to TRBJ2-5; TRBD1 matches at 7 bases. The V segment lost 5 bases and the J segment 1 base; nucleotides outside the gene matches: 7. Germline V gene lookup returns CDR1 MNHNS and CDR2 SASEGT. The CDR3 is made up of 15 amino acids. The DNA of the CDR3 is TGTGCCAGCAGTCTGGACAGGCTCCCCCAAGAGACCCAGTACTTC. This encodes CASSLDRLPQETQYF.

Many counts were recorded for this clone. The CDR3 DNA reads as TGTGCCAGCACCCTAATGGGATCACAGGGAACTGAAGCTTTCTTT. Protein sequence: CASTLMGSQGTEAFF. This chain joins TRBV6-1 and TRBJ1-1; TRBD1 might be the D (6 bases). With 7 bases removed from V and 5 bases from J, the gap between germline ends came to 20 bases. Germline loops: CDR1 MNHNS, CDR2 SASEGT. This CDR3 has 15 amino acids.

This clone has just a few counts. This chain joins TRBV6-6 and TRBJ1-3; 7 bases are shared with TRBD1. This CDR3 has 11 residues. The V segment lost 7 bases and the J segment 10 bases; nucleotides outside the gene matches: 4. Germline V lookup: CDR1 MNHNY, CDR2 SVGAGI (reference sequence). This CDR3 reads CASTEQGTIYF. The CDR3 DNA reads TGTGCCAGCACCGAACAGGGGACCATATATTTT.

J is TRBJ2-7 and V is TRBV7-9; 8 bases are shared with TRBD1. Looked up from germline, CDR1 is SEHNR and CDR2 is FQNEAQ (reference sequence). After removal of 5 bases from V and 9 bases from J, the junction contained 9 bases not matched to a gene. This CDR3 is built from 13 residues. CDR3 loop: CASSQGAVNAQYF. The CDR3 DNA is TGTGCCAGCAGCCAGGGGGCGGTTAACGCGCAGTACTTC.

Only one count was recorded for this clone. Distinct nucleotide sequences in the sample also encode this CDR3. The V gene is TRBV5-1, the J gene TRBJ1-4; 8 nucleotides line up with TRBD1. Unmatched junction bases numbered 4, after V lost 3 bases and J lost 3 bases. The length of the CDR3 is 15 residues. Germline V gene sequence: CDR1 SGHRS, CDR2 YFSETQ. In DNA, the CDR3 is TGCGCCAGCAGCTCGCCGGGACAGGCTAATGAAAAACTGTTTTTT. Encoded protein: CASSSPGQANEKLFF. Using reference TRBV5-1 and TRBJ1-4 for the parts outside the CDR3, the full variable domain is KAGVTQTPRYLIKTRGQQVTLSCSPISGHRSVSWYQQTPGQGLQFLFEYFSETQRNKGNFPGRFSGRQFSNSRSEMNVSTLELGDSALYLCASSSPGQANEKLFFGSGTQLSVL.

The genes are TRBV15 and TRBJ2-1, with 9 nucleotides matching TRBD2. Germline V gene data show CDR1 as LNHNV and CDR2 as YYDKDF (reference sequence). V was clipped by 3 bases and J by 8 bases; unmatched bases: 11. This CDR3 comprises 16 residues. CDR3 DNA sequence: TGTGCCACCAGCAGTGCTCTGGCGGGGGGGCGGGATGAGCAGTTCTTC. Amino acid sequence: CATSSALAGGRDEQFF. The complete variable domain, with remaining parts taken from reference TRBV15 and TRBJ2-1, reads DAMVIQNPRYQVTQFGKPVTLSCSQTLNHNVMYWYQQKSSQAPKLLFHYYDKDFNNEADTPDNFQSRRPNTSFCFLDIRSPGLGDTAMYLCATSSALAGGRDEQFFGPGTRLTVL.

J is TRBJ2-3 and V is TRBV5-1, with 8 bases fitting TRBD2. Unmatched junction bases numbered 8, after V lost 0 bases and J lost 2 bases. In germline, CDR1 is SGHRS, CDR2 YFSETQ. CDR3 length: 17 amino acids. The CDR3 spells CASSLGYSGASTDTQYF. CDR3 in DNA: TGCGCCAGCAGCTTGGGCTATAGCGGGGCGTCCACAGATACGCAGTATTTT.

This clone was counted between two and nine times. The V call is TRBV7-9, the J call TRBJ2-2; 9 nucleotides line up with TRBD1. The CDR3 is 15 amino acids. V lost 4 bases, J lost 4 bases, and 4 bases stayed unmatched. CDR1 SEHNR and CDR2 FQNEAQ come from the germline V gene (reference sequence). This CDR3 is CASSSSTGGTGELFF. DNA for the CDR3: TGTGCCAGCAGCTCCTCGACAGGGGGCACCGGGGAGCTGTTTTTT.

In DNA form, the CDR3 reads TGCGCCAGCAGCTTGGAGGGACAGATCTACGAGCAGTACTTC. Translated, it gives CASSLEGQIYEQYF. The chain combines TRBV5-1 with TRBJ2-7; 7 bases agree with TRBD1. The CDR3 is 14 amino acids. V lost 0 bases, J lost 3 bases, and 3 bases stayed unmatched. CDR1 and CDR2 (germline): SGHRS, YFSETQ.

J is TRBJ2-7 and V is TRBV13, with TRBD2 identical over 14 bases. Unmatched junction bases numbered 7, after V lost 4 bases and J lost 2 bases. CDR1 PRHDT and CDR2 FYEKMQ come from the germline V gene (reference sequence). This CDR3 comprises 17 residues. The CDR3: CASSSLRLAGGTYEQYF. The CDR3 DNA sequence: TGTGCCAGCAGCTCGCTCCGACTAGCGGGAGGGACCTACGAGCAGTACTTC.

The chain couples TRBV29-1 to TRBJ1-6, with a possible D match to TRBD1 (5 bases). The V and J ends lost 4 bases and 7 bases respectively, with 11 bases between them. The germline V gene encodes CDR1 SQVTM and CDR2 ANQGSEA. This CDR3 comprises 13 residues. Here the CDR3 DNA reads TGCAGCGTTGGACAGTCAAAAAATTCACCCCTCCACTTT. Its translation is CSVGQSKNSPLHF.

In its sample, this clone was seen once. The gene calls are TRBV19 and TRBJ2-7; D gene ambiguous. Germline values: CDR1 LNHDA, CDR2 SQIVND (reference sequence). V dropped 7 bases and J dropped 2 bases, with 15 bases sitting between them. The CDR3 has 14 amino acids. In DNA form, the CDR3 reads TGTGCCAGTACCCCATCCGGTCAGGCCTACGAGCAGTACTTC. The encoded protein is CASTPSGQAYEQYF.

The chain uses TRBV7-3 and TRBJ2-7; a weak D match, TRBD2 (6 bases). CDR3 length equals 14 residues. Germline values: CDR1 SGHTA, CDR2 FQGTGA. V was cut by 2 bases and J by 6 bases, with 14 bases left in between. The CDR3 reads CASSLQGGTGEQYF. CDR3 sequence (DNA): TGTGCCAGCAGCTTACAAGGCGGGACGGGCGAGCAGTACTTC.